The 6 T cell receptor beta chains below all came from one sample that was sequenced in a study of spatial heterogeneity in lung cancer. TCRdb independently ran MiXCR on the 5' RACE reads; one entry per CDR3 protein. This table has about 10,000 distinct CDR3 sequences, around 5.8% appearing once. Time point defined: sample taken at primary tumor resection. The material sequenced was normal lung tissue next to the tumor, taken at surgery. These receptors all come from a male donor with early-stage non-small cell lung cancer.

At least ten counts were recorded for this clonotype. The chain uses TRBV5-1 and TRBJ2-4; D perhaps matches TRBD1 (5 bases). With 2 bases removed from V and 8 bases from J, the gap between germline ends came to 14 bases. Looked up from germline, CDR1 is SGHRS and CDR2 is YFSETQ. The CDR3 runs 14 residues. The DNA for the CDR3 is TGCGCCAGCAGCTTCGACAGTGGGAAGTACATTCAGTACTTC. It yields the protein CASSFDSGKYIQYF. Looking up the rest from reference TRBV5-1 and TRBJ2-4 gives the full variable domain: KAGVTQTPRYLIKTRGQQVTLSCSPISGHRSVSWYQQTPGQGLQFLFEYFSETQRNKGNFPGRFSGRQFSNSRSEMNVSTLELGDSALYLCASSFDSGKYIQYFGAGTRLSVL.

As to this clonotype: One end of the junction fails to match germline, which may point to a read error. The rearrangement links TRBV20-1 to TRBJ2-5; D possibly corresponds to TRBD2 (6 bases). Per germline, CDR1 DFQATT and CDR2 SNEGSKA (reference sequence). The length of the CDR3 is 14 residues. The DNA for the CDR3 is TGCAGTGCTACAATACTAGCCTTCCAAGAGTCCCAGTACTTC. As protein: CSATILAFQESQYF.

This clonotype turned up a few times. This chain links TRBV10-2 with TRBJ2-7; D is ambiguous. This CDR3 is 14 amino acids long. Trimming removed 6 bases from V and 0 bases from J, with 12 bases in between. In germline, CDR1 is WSHSY, CDR2 SAAADI. In DNA form, the CDR3 reads TGCGCCAGCAGAAAAGAACTAAGCTCCTACGAGCAGTACTTC. It codes for CASRKELSSYEQYF.

By sample fraction, this clonotype is large. V usage is TRBV7-2 and J usage is TRBJ2-5; 8 nucleotides match TRBD2. V lost 6 bases to trimming and J lost 3 bases; unmatched junction nucleotides: 0. The germline V gene has CDR1 SGHTA and CDR2 FQGNSA. This CDR3 region has 12 residues. CDR3 coding DNA: TGTGCCAGCAGTAGCGGGGAAGAGACCCAGTACTTC. Protein: CASSSGEETQYF.

This clonotype came up a few times. This chain links TRBV20-1 with TRBJ1-4; the D gene is possibly TRBD1 (6 bases). The V gene's germline CDR1 is DFQATT and CDR2 SNEGSKA (reference sequence). The ends were cut back, 6 bases at V and 0 bases at J, with 14 bases in the middle. The CDR3 has 15 amino acids. The CDR3 nucleotides read TGCAGTGCCAAGGGCAGGGGTTCAACTAATGAAAAACTGTTTTTT. This codes for CSAKGRGSTNEKLFF.

This clonotype was observed many times. J is TRBJ2-5 and V is TRBV7-2; D might be TRBD2 (6 bases). Germline loops: CDR1 SGHTA, CDR2 FQGNSA. The germline V and J ends were trimmed by 1 base and 4 bases, with 10 bases remaining between them. The CDR3 has 14 residues. The CDR3 DNA reads as TGTGCCAGCAGCTTAGTTTCGGGAGTAGAGACCCAGTACTTC. It codes for CASSLVSGVETQYF.